This T cell receptor beta chain came from a study of blood T cell repertoires in COVID-19. Assay used: immunoSEQ multiplex PCR; TCRdb lists only in-frame clones, some missing. The data show around 90,000 clones, approximately 86% seen once. This clone has just one count. Germline CDR1 reads MGHRA; CDR2 reads YSYEKL. The V segment lost 0 bases and the J segment 2 bases; nucleotides outside the gene matches: 5. This CDR3 is 17 amino acids long. The chain is built from TRBV4-1 and TRBJ2-3; TRBD2 agrees at 10 bases. The sample taken for sequencing was peripheral blood. The sequence came from a male donor with acute or convalescent COVID-19. The CDR3 region is CASSQDSSGSDTDTQYF. CDR3 nucleotides: TGCGCCAGCAGCCAAGACTCTAGCGGGAGCGACACAGATACGCAGTATTTT.